This T cell receptor beta chain is from a study of Graves' ophthalmopathy and Graves' hyperthyroidism. The study's findings and limits: Cross-validated, the 13-signature model showed 87.88%/81.08% sensitivity/specificity, and 80%/75% in the test set.

As regards this clonotype: As yet, its antigen is unknown.

RNA served as the template for amplifying TCR beta CDR3 regions. A first-round RT-PCR used HTBI primers, followed by a second-round multiplex PCR. From the multiplex PCR reads, TCRdb called clonotypes with MiXCR, one entry per CDR3 protein. The data show a few hundred thousand distinct CDR3 sequences, with approximately 37% seen just once and about 4.2% held by the top ten. The sequence was collected from an adult man with Graves' hyperthyroidism. Sequenced: peripheral blood or thyroid tissue (not recorded which).

The CDR3 DNA sequence: TGTGCCAGCAGCGGCGGGACCCGTGAAGCTTTCTTT. This translates into CASSGGTREAFF. The chain links TRBV5-5 to TRBJ1-1, with D maybe TRBD1 (5 bases). Germline CDR1 and CDR2: SGHKS and YYEKEE (reference sequence). The CDR3 loop spans 12 amino acids. Trimming left V 4 bases short and J 7 bases short, with 11 bases between.